This T cell receptor beta chain was profiled in a study of early T cells in non-severe SARS-CoV-2 infection. In TCRdb, the 5' RACE reads were re-called with MiXCR into one record per CDR3 protein. The sample consists of tens of thousands of distinct CDR3 sequences, under 7.5% of them appearing once. This clonotype was seen many times. The specimen comprised whole blood, sampled at baseline. The sequence was obtained from an adult who was a healthcare worker with PCR-confirmed SARS-CoV-2 infection or an uninfected control (not recorded which).

The DNA of the CDR3 is TGCGCCAGCAGCTTGGACAGTCATGAAGAGACCCAGTACTTC. Translated: CASSLDSHEETQYF. The V and J genes are TRBV5-1 and TRBJ2-5; no reliable D call. V was trimmed by 0 bases and J by 3 bases, leaving 9 bases between them. CDR3 length: 14 residues. Germline loops: CDR1 SGHRS, CDR2 YFSETQ.